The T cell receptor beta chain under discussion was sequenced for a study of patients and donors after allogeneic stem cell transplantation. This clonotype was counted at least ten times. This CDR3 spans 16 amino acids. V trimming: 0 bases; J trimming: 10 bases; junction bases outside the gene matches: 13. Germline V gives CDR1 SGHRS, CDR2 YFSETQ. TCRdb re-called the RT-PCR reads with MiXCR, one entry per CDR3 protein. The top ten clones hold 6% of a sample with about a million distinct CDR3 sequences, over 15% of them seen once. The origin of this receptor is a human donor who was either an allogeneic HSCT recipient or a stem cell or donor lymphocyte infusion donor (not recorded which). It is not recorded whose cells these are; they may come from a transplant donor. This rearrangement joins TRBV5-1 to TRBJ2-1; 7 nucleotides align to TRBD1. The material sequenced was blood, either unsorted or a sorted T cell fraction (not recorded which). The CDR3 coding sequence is TGCGCCAGCAGCTTGGCCGACAGGGTCGGACGTAAAGAGCAGTTCTTC. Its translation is CASSLADRVGRKEQFF.